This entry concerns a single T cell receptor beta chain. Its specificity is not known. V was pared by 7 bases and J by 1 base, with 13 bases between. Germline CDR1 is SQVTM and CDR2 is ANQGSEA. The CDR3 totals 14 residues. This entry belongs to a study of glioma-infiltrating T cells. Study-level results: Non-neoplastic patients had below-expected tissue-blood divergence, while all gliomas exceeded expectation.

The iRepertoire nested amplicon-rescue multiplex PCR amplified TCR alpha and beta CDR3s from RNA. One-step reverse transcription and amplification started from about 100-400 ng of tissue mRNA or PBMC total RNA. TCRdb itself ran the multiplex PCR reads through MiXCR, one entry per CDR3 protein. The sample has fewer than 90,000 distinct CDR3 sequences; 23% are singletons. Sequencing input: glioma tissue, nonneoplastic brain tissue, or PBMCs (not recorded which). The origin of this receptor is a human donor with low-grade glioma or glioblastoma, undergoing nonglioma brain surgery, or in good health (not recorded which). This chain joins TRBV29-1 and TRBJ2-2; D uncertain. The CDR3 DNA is TGCAGCGCTCGCGAGAACATGAACACCGGGGAGCTGTTTTTT. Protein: CSARENMNTGELFF.